These 5 T cell receptor beta chains share one sample of origin, sequenced in a study of cytomegalovirus exposure and HLA in healthy donors. A multiplex PCR was run with 60 Vbeta primers and 13 Jbeta primers. Produced via immunoSEQ multiplex PCR; TCRdb's table is partial and in-frame only. The table has over 150,000 clones, over 70% seen once. The sequenced material came from PBMCs. The receptors were sampled from a woman in her fifties or sixties in good health and CMV-seropositive.

The chain is built from TRBV5-4 and TRBJ2-7; weak D call: TRBD1 (8 bases). The germline V gene encodes CDR1 SGHNT and CDR2 YYREEE (reference sequence). The CDR3 totals 13 residues. V lost 5 bases to trimming and J lost 6 bases, with 15 bases between them. CDR3 sequence: CASSQDREGEQYF. The CDR3 DNA reads as TGTGCCAGCAGTCAGGACAGGGAGGGCGAGCAGTACTTC.

This clone was seen a few times. The chain recombines TRBV18 with TRBJ2-4; TRBD1 matches 7 bases. Germline V gene lookup returns CDR1 KGHSH and CDR2 LQKENI. CDR3 size: 12 residues. V gave up 6 bases and J gave up 4 bases; unmatched junction bases: 0. CDR3 sequence: CASSGQKNIQYF. In DNA, the CDR3 is TGTGCCAGCTCGGGACAGAAAAACATTCAGTACTTC.

This rearrangement joins TRBV19 to TRBJ1-2, with 10 bases that match TRBD1. CDR1 and CDR2 from the germline V gene are LNHDA and SQIVND (reference sequence). Trimming cost V 4 bases and J 4 bases; bases outside gene matches: 6. CDR3 size: 15 residues. The CDR3 nucleotides are TGTGCCAGTAGTACCGGGACAGGGGAGGCCTATGGCTACACCTTC. It is translated as CASSTGTGEAYGYTF. Drawing the rest from reference TRBV19 and TRBJ1-2, the complete variable domain is DGGITQSPKYLFRKEGQNVTLSCEQNLNHDAMYWYRQDPGQGLRLIYYSQIVNDFQKGDIAEGYSVSREKKESFPLTVTSAQKNPTAFYLCASSTGTGEAYGYTFGSGTRLTVV.

The V and J genes are TRBV9 and TRBJ2-2, with D perhaps TRBD2 (6 bases). Trimming took 4 bases from V and 6 from J, leaving 13 bases between them. The CDR3 contains 14 residues. The germline gives CDR1 SGDLS, CDR2 YYNGEE. The CDR3 here is CASSSQPGAGELFF. CDR3 in DNA: TGTGCCAGCAGCTCCCAACCGGGAGCCGGGGAGCTGTTTTTT.

The J gene is TRBJ1-2, the V gene TRBV19; 8 bases are shared with TRBD1. The germline CDR1 and CDR2 sequences are LNHDA and SQIVND (reference sequence). The V and J ends lost 4 bases and 4 bases, in that order; junction bases with no gene match: 14. This CDR3 has 17 residues. For the CDR3, the DNA is TGTGCCAGTAGTAGCCCTCCCGACAGGGGCCTCTTCTATGGCTACACCTTC. As protein: CASSSPPDRGLFYGYTF.